The clone carrying this TCR beta chain has just a few counts. With 60 Vbeta and 13 Jbeta primers, the PCR was carried out. Generated by immunoSEQ multiplex PCR, the TCRdb table keeps only in-frame clones and is missing some. The sample lists roughly 48,000 clones, about three quarters occurring once. The record originates from a study of cytomegalovirus exposure and HLA in healthy donors. The V gene's germline CDR1 is GTSNPN and CDR2 SVGIG (reference sequence). The CDR3 has 16 residues. The V and J ends lost 0 bases and 7 bases, in that order; junction bases with no gene match: 12. This sequence originates from a man between 18 and 29 years old in good health and CMV-seronegative. V and J are TRBV30 and TRBJ2-7; TRBD2 aligns across 10 bases. The sequencing sample was made of PBMCs. CDR3 protein: CAWSVPSGRASWEQYF. DNA for the CDR3: TGTGCCTGGAGTGTACCGAGCGGGAGGGCCTCGTGGGAGCAGTACTTC.